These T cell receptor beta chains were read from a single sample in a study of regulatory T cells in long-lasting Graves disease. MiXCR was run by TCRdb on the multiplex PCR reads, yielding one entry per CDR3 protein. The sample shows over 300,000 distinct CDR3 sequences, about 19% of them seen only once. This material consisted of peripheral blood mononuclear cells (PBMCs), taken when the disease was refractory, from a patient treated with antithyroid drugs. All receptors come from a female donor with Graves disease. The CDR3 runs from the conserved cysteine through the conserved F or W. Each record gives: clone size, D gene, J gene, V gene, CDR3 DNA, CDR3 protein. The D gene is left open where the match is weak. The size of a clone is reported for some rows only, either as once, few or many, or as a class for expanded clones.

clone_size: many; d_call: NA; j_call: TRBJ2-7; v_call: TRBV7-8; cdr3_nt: TGTGCCAGCAGCCACGAAACCTTCGGTGAGCAGTACTTC; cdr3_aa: CASSHETFGEQYF
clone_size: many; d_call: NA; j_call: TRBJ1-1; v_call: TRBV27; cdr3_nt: TGTGCCAGCAGCTTCAGGGAGGACACTGAAGCTTTCTTT; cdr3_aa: CASSFREDTEAFF
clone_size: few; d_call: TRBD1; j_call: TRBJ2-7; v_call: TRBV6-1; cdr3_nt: TGTGCCAGCAGACCAAAACCGGGACAGGGGCTCTACGAGCAGTACTTC; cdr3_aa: CASRPKPGQGLYEQYF
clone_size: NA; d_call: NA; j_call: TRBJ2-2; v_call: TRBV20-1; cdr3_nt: TGCAGTGCTAGGCACGGCAATGAGGACACCGGGGAGCTGTTTTTT; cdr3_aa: CSARHGNEDTGELFF
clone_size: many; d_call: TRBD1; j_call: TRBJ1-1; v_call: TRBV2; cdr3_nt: TGTGCCGGGAACAGGGGTATGGCTGAAGCTTTCTTT; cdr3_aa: CAGNRGMAEAFF
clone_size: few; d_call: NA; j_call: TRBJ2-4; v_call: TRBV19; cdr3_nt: TGTGCCAGTGCGTCGGATACCAAAAACATTCAGTACTTC; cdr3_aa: CASASDTKNIQYF
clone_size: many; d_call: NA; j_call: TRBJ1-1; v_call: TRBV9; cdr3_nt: TGTGCCAGCAGCGTAGAATGGAACACTGAAGCTTTCTTT; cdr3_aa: CASSVEWNTEAFF
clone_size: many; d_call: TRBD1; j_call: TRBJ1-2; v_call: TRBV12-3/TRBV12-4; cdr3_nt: TGTGCCAGCAGTTTAGTACAGGGGGGAGGCTACACCTTC; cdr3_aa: CASSLVQGGGYTF
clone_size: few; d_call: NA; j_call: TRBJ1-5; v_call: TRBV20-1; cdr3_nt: TGCAGTGCTCCACACAGGGAGGAGGGTCAGCCCCAGCATTTT; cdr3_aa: CSAPHREEGQPQHF
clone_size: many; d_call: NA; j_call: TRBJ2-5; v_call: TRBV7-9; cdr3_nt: TGTGCCAGCAGCTCCGACAGTCCAGAGACCCAGTACTTC; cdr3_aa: CASSSDSPETQYF
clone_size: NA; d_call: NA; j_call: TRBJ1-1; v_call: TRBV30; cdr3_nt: TGTGCCTGGGTCGCCGTTGGGAACACTGAAGCTTTCTTT; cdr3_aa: CAWVAVGNTEAFF
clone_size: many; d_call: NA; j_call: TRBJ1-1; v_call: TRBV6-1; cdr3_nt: TGTGCCAGCACCCTGGGAGGGGTAGGAGGTACTGAAGCTTTCTTT; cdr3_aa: CASTLGGVGGTEAFF
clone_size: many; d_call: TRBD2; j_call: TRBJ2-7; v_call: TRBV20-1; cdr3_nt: TGCAGTGGGGGAACGAGCGGGAGGAGCTCCTACGAGCAGTACTTC; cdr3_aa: CSGGTSGRSSYEQYF
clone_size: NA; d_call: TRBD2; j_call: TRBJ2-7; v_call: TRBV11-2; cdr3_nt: TGTGCCAGCAGCTCCCCTGTTGCGGGAGCCGCCTACGAGCAGTACTTC; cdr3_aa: CASSSPVAGAAYEQYF
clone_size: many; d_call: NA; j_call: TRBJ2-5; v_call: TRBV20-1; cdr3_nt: TGCAGTGCTAGACCCCAAGAGACCCAGTACTTC; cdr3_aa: CSARPQETQYF
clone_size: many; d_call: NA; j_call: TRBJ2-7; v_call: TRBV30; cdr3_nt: TGTGCCTTTGACATCACCACCTACGAGCAGTACTTC; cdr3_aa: CAFDITTYEQYF
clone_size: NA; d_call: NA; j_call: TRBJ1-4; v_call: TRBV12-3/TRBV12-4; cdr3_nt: TGTGCCAGCAGGCTAGGGGACACCGCGAACGAAAAACTGTTTTTT; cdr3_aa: CASRLGDTANEKLFF
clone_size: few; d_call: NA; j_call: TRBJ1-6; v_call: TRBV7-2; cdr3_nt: TGTGCCAGCAGCTTAGAACAGGCCCAGAGCTCCTATAATTCACCCCTCCACTTT; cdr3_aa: CASSLEQAQSSYNSPLHF
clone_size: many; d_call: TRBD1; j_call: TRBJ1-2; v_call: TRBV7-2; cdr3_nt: TGTGCCAGCAGCTTCCAGGGGGGAGGAGGCACCTTC; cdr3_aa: CASSFQGGGGTF
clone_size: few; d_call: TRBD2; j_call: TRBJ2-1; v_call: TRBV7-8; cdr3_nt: TGTGCCAGCAGCGTAGCGGGCGGCTCCTACAATGAGCAGTTCTTC; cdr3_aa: CASSVAGGSYNEQFF
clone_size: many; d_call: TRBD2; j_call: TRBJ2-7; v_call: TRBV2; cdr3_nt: TGTGCCAGCAGGGAGGGGAGGGGCCTTTCCTACGAGCAGTACTTC; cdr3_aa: CASREGRGLSYEQYF
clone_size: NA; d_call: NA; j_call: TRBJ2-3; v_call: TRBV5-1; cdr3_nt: TGCGCCAGCAGCTTGCCCACAGATACGCAGTATTTT; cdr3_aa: CASSLPTDTQYF
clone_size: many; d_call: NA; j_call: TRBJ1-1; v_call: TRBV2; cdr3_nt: TGTGCCAGCAATACCGGGACACCCAACACCGAAGCTTTCTTT; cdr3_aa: CASNTGTPNTEAFF
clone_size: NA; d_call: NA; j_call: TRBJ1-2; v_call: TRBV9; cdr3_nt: TGTGCCAGCAGCAAGACAGCTAACCCATCTCTTCTTAACTATGGCTACACCTTC; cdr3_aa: CASSKTANPSLLNYGYTF
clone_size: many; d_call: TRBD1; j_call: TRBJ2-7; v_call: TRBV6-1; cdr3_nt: TGTGCCAGCAGACTCCAGGGGGCTGATTACGAGCAGTACTTC; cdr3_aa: CASRLQGADYEQYF
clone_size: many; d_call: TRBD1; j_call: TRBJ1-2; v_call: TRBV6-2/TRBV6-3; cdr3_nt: TGTGCCAGCAGTGGCACCGGGACAGGGCATGGCTACACCTTC; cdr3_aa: CASSGTGTGHGYTF
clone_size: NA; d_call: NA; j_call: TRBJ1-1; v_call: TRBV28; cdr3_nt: TGTGCCAGCAACGAAGTGGATGGGGGAGCTTTCTTT; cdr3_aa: CASNEVDGGAFF
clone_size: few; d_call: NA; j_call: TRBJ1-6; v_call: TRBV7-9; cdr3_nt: TGTGCCAGCAGCTTCCACAGTACGGATGATTCACCCCTCCACTTT; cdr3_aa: CASSFHSTDDSPLHF